The 10 T cell receptor beta chains below were found in one sample sequenced in a study of shared clonotypes between healthy human individuals. Measured with immunoSEQ multiplex PCR; TCRdb has only the in-frame clones, and not every one. The table lists nearly 1,000,000 clones, 76% of them singletons, with about 1.5% in the top ten. Sequencing used memory CD4+ T cells sorted from blood. Subset in this sample: CD45RA-negative fraction. All receptors derive from a young man in good health.

V is TRBV7-8 and J is TRBJ2-7; TRBD1 is a possible D gene (5 bases). The germline CDR1 and CDR2 sequences are SGHVS and FQNEAQ. V lost 5 bases to trimming and J lost 3 bases, with 14 bases between them. The CDR3 has 14 amino acids. The CDR3 protein is CASSQGERNYEQYF. CDR3 sequence (DNA): TGTGCCAGCAGCCAGGGTGAGAGAAACTACGAGCAGTACTTC.

This clone was observed a single time. This rearrangement joins TRBV6-5 to TRBJ1-6; D ambiguous. Germline loops: CDR1 MNHEY, CDR2 SVGAGI. Trimming took 4 bases from V and 5 from J, leaving 12 bases between them. The CDR3 totals 15 residues. CDR3 sequence (DNA): TGTGCCAGCAGTTCACTAGGTCCGAATAATTCACCCCTCCACTTT. Translation gives CASSSLGPNNSPLHF.

This clone appeared a few times. J is TRBJ2-2 and V is TRBV7-2, with a tentative D call TRBD1 (6 bases). The CDR3 runs 15 residues. V gave up 4 bases and J gave up 3 bases, with 12 bases separating them. From germline, CDR1 is SGHTA and CDR2 FQGNSA. CDR3 nucleotides: TGTGCCAGCAGCTCCTGGGCAGGGGACACCGGGGAGCTGTTTTTT. It specifies CASSSWAGDTGELFF.

This clone appeared once. CDR3 region: CASSHTNVLTF. In DNA form, the CDR3 reads TGTGCCAGCAGCCATACCAACGTCCTGACTTTC. This sequence joins TRBV14 and TRBJ2-6; D is ambiguous. Per germline, CDR1 SGHDN and CDR2 FVKESK. V shed 3 bases and J shed 8 bases, with 2 bases lying between them. The CDR3 spans 11 residues.

The rearrangement uses TRBV6-5 and TRBJ1-5; possible D gene TRBD1, 5 bases. This CDR3 has 14 amino acids. Germline V gene lookup returns CDR1 MNHEY and CDR2 SVGAGI. Trimming removed 5 bases from V and 1 base from J, with 9 bases in between. Here the CDR3 DNA reads TGTGCCAGCAGTGGCGACAGAAGCAATCAGCCCCAGCATTTT. As protein: CASSGDRSNQPQHF.

Only a few counts were recorded for this clone. V is TRBV4-2 and J is TRBJ2-3; D is unresolved. CDR3 length: 15 amino acids. Germline assignment: CDR1 LGHNA and CDR2 YNFKEQ. The V and J ends lost 4 bases and 3 bases respectively, with 14 bases between them. Here the CDR3 reads CASSPLLGQTDTQYF. DNA for the CDR3: TGTGCCAGCAGCCCTCTTCTAGGGCAAACAGATACGCAGTATTTT.

The V call is TRBV5-1, the J call TRBJ1-1; D call uncertain. This CDR3 contains 15 residues. V was shortened by 5 bases and J by 5 bases, with 19 bases between the two germline ends. Germline V CDR1 and CDR2: SGHRS, YFSETQ. This chain's CDR3 is CASSREGHSKTEAFF. CDR3 nucleotides: TGCGCCAGCAGTAGGGAAGGCCACTCGAAAACTGAAGCTTTCTTT. Complete variable domain (other parts from reference TRBV5-1 and TRBJ1-1): KAGVTQTPRYLIKTRGQQVTLSCSPISGHRSVSWYQQTPGQGLQFLFEYFSETQRNKGNFPGRFSGRQFSNSRSEMNVSTLELGDSALYLCASSREGHSKTEAFFGQGTRLTVV.

This chain links TRBV7-8 with TRBJ1-4; D is ambiguous. This CDR3 has 16 residues. The ends were cut back, 5 bases at V and 7 bases at J, with 20 bases in the middle. Germline V CDR1 and CDR2: SGHVS, FQNEAQ. The CDR3 bases are TGTGCCAGCAGCCCCGTCACCGGAGGATTTGTTGAAAAACTGTTTTTT. The encoded protein is CASSPVTGGFVEKLFF.

The chain uses TRBV6-6 and TRBJ1-1, with 8 bases fitting TRBD1. The germline V gene has CDR1 MNHNY and CDR2 SVGAGI (reference sequence). J was trimmed by 4 bases and V by 5 bases; bases with no gene match: 12. This CDR3 has 16 amino acids. CDR3 nucleotides: TGTGCCAGCAGTCCCCGGCAGGGGGCGTCTTCCACTGAAGCTTTCTTT. It translates to CASSPRQGASSTEAFF.

This sequence joins TRBV5-1 and TRBJ1-6; no definite D call. The V and J ends lost 0 bases and 4 bases respectively, with 8 bases between them. CDR3 length: 15 residues. Germline values: CDR1 SGHRS, CDR2 YFSETQ. The CDR3 DNA reads TGCGCCAGCAGCTTGGACGGGGAATATAATTCACCCCTCCACTTT. Its protein product is CASSLDGEYNSPLHF.